Presented here are 21 T cell receptor beta chains from one specimen sequenced in a study of beta chain features in type 1 diabetes. The sequenced template was cDNA made from the entire isolated RNA. Assay used: immunoSEQ multiplex PCR; TCRdb lists only in-frame clones, some missing. The sample shows about 140,000 clones, more than 9% of them seen only once. Material for sequencing was naive CD4+ T cells from blood. Receptor source: a man in his late teens or twenties in good health.

A few counts support this clone. V and J are TRBV9 and TRBJ1-2; unclear D gene. The CDR3 is 14 amino acids. Germline V gene sequence: CDR1 SGDLS, CDR2 YYNGEE. V was cut by 0 bases and J by 1 base, with 7 bases left in between. The CDR3 nucleotides are TGTGCCAGCAGCGTAGCTTTAGATAACTATGGCTACACCTTC. Amino acids: CASSVALDNYGYTF.

This clone was counted only a few times. The chain recombines TRBV29-1 with TRBJ2-6; 7 bases align to TRBD2. Germline trimming cut 0 bases from V and 0 bases from J; bases unmatched to any gene: 14. The CDR3 is 20 residues long. Germline loops: CDR1 SQVTM, CDR2 ANQGSEA. The CDR3 DNA follows: TGCAGCGTTGAAGAGGGATACAGCGGGACGTCCCTCTCTGGGGCCAACGTCCTGACTTTC. It is translated as CSVEEGYSGTSLSGANVLTF.

The gene calls are TRBV7-9 and TRBJ1-4, with a possible D match to TRBD1 (5 bases). Per germline, CDR1 SEHNR and CDR2 FQNEAQ (reference sequence). CDR3 length equals 14 residues. Trimming removed 5 bases at V and 8 bases at J, with 15 bases between. This chain's CDR3 is CASSIIGQGEKLFF. In DNA form, the CDR3 reads TGTGCCAGCAGCATCATCGGACAAGGGGAAAAACTGTTTTTT.

This clone was seen a few times. The rearrangement joins TRBV6-5 to TRBJ1-2; D uncertain. CDR3 length: 14 residues. V was cut by 6 bases and J by 4 bases, with 15 bases left in between. Germline V gene sequence: CDR1 MNHEY, CDR2 SVGAGI. CDR3 sequence (DNA): TGTGCCAGCAGCGTGGGAGCTGATTTCTATGGCTACACCTTC. This translates into CASSVGADFYGYTF.

The chain uses TRBV6-5 and TRBJ1-2; 9 bases are shared with TRBD1. CDR1 and CDR2 from the germline V gene are MNHEY and SVGAGI. CDR3 length: 14 amino acids. V was pared by 4 bases and J by 8 bases, with 8 bases of the junction left unmatched. The CDR3 spells CASSFRDRANGYTF. As DNA, the CDR3 is TGTGCCAGCAGTTTCCGGGACAGGGCTAACGGCTACACCTTC.

This clone was counted only a few times. The chain uses TRBV9 and TRBJ2-3, with TRBD1 as a possible D gene (6 bases). The germline V gene has CDR1 SGDLS and CDR2 YYNGEE. V dropped 3 bases and J dropped 5 bases, with 13 bases sitting between them. The CDR3 runs 14 residues. The CDR3 sequence is CASSAHRVEDTQYF. In DNA, the CDR3 is TGTGCCAGCAGCGCCCACAGGGTTGAAGATACGCAGTATTTT.

In this sample, this clone turned up a few times. The chain uses TRBV27 and TRBJ2-5, with no clear D. The CDR3 contains 15 residues. V lost 2 bases, J lost 7 bases, and 17 bases lay in between. Germline assignment: CDR1 MNHEY and CDR2 SMNVEV (reference sequence). DNA for the CDR3: TGTGCCAGCAGTTTAACGTATGGGCAGGCTGGGACCCAGTACTTC. Its protein product is CASSLTYGQAGTQYF.

This clone showed up just a few times. The chain is built from TRBV9 and TRBJ2-3, with 7 bases that match TRBD2. Germline V lookup: CDR1 SGDLS, CDR2 YYNGEE. Trimming at V came to 0 bases and at J to 8 bases, leaving 3 bases not matched to a gene. The CDR3 is made up of 13 amino acids. DNA for the CDR3: TGTGCCAGCAGCGTAGTTGGGGGGGGTACGCAGTATTTT. This gives the protein CASSVVGGGTQYF.

This chain links TRBV9 with TRBJ2-1; 8 bases agree with TRBD2. The germline V gene encodes CDR1 SGDLS and CDR2 YYNGEE. V was clipped by 6 bases and J by 3 bases; unmatched bases: 5. CDR3 length: 14 residues. The CDR3 region is CASTVGGDYNEQFF. In nucleotides, the CDR3 is TGTGCCAGCACCGTCGGGGGGGACTACAATGAGCAGTTCTTC.

The genes are TRBV11-2 and TRBJ2-5; 8 nucleotides align to TRBD2. The germline V gene encodes CDR1 SGHAT and CDR2 FQNNGV. This CDR3 has 16 residues. J gave up 5 bases and V 1 base, and 9 bases lay outside the gene matches. CDR3 DNA sequence: TGTGCCAGCAGCTTAGCTTCGGGGGGGCCTTGGGAGACCCAGTACTTC. The encoded protein is CASSLASGGPWETQYF.

V is TRBV7-6 and J is TRBJ1-3; possible D gene TRBD1, 6 bases. This CDR3 region has 16 residues. V lost 3 bases to trimming and J lost 0 bases, with 12 bases between them. Germline V gives CDR1 SGHVS, CDR2 FNYEAQ. The CDR3: CASSLRQATSGNTIYF. Written as DNA, the CDR3 is TGTGCCAGCAGCTTGAGACAGGCCACCTCTGGAAACACCATATATTTT.

The chain is built from TRBV30 and TRBJ1-2; 10 bases match TRBD1. CDR1 is GTSNPN and CDR2 is SVGIG in the germline V gene (reference sequence). The CDR3 spans 15 residues. With V trimmed by 4 bases and J by 4 bases, 9 bases remained unmatched. The CDR3 loop is CAWIPDRGNFYGYTF. DNA of the CDR3: TGTGCCTGGATCCCGGACAGGGGGAATTTCTATGGCTACACCTTC. The whole variable domain, filled in from reference TRBV30 and TRBJ1-2, reads SQTIHQWPATLVQPVGSPLSLECTVEGTSNPNLYWYRQAAGRGLQLLFYSVGIGQISSEVPQNLSASRPQDRQFILSSKKLLLSDSGFYLCAWIPDRGNFYGYTFGSGTRLTVV.

This clone appeared many times. V gene TRBV4-3 combines with J gene TRBJ2-3; 11 positions agree with TRBD2. This CDR3 contains 17 residues. Trimming at V came to 1 base and at J to 5 bases, leaving 8 bases not matched to a gene. CDR1 LGHNA and CDR2 YSLEER come from the germline V gene. CDR3 sequence: CASSQGIAGGPVDTQYF. CDR3 DNA: TGCGCCAGCAGCCAAGGGATAGCGGGGGGGCCGGTAGATACGCAGTATTTT.

V gene TRBV5-1 combines with J gene TRBJ2-3; TRBD2 might be the D (6 bases). The CDR3 is 16 residues long. With 4 bases removed from V and 0 bases from J, the gap between germline ends came to 15 bases. The germline V gene encodes CDR1 SGHRS and CDR2 YFSETQ. The DNA for the CDR3 is TGCGCCAGCAGCAACCGGGACTCTTCTAGCACAGATACGCAGTATTTT. This sequence encodes CASSNRDSSSTDTQYF.

This clone was detected many times. The rearrangement uses TRBV10-3 and TRBJ2-1; the D gene is possibly TRBD2 (5 bases). V was pared by 8 bases and J by 4 bases, with 21 bases between. From germline, CDR1 is ENHRY and CDR2 SYGVKD. This CDR3 is 16 amino acids long. As DNA, the CDR3 is TGTGCCATCGCCCTTGTGCTCGGGGAGCTGTACAATGAGCAGTTCTTC. Translation: CAIALVLGELYNEQFF.

There are a few counts of this clone. This chain joins TRBV7-9 and TRBJ2-5; maybe TRBD2 (5 bases). The germline V gene encodes CDR1 SEHNR and CDR2 FQNEAQ (reference sequence). V lost 5 bases and J 0 bases, leaving 16 bases between the germline ends. The CDR3 has 16 residues. The CDR3: CASSIRGGTYQETQYF. The CDR3 DNA sequence: TGTGCCAGCAGCATAAGAGGAGGCACGTACCAAGAGACCCAGTACTTC.

V gene TRBV7-2 combines with J gene TRBJ2-1; 12 nucleotides align to TRBD1. V was clipped by 5 bases and J by 9 bases; unmatched bases: 8. Germline V gene data show CDR1 as SGHTA and CDR2 as FQGNSA. CDR3 length equals 15 residues. The CDR3 loop reads CASSPRDRGRGEQFF. CDR3 DNA: TGTGCCAGCAGCCCCCGGGACAGGGGGCGAGGTGAGCAGTTCTTC.

This clone was seen only a few times. The V gene is TRBV9, the J gene TRBJ2-1; 7 bases are shared with TRBD1. Germline CDR1 reads SGDLS; CDR2 reads YYNGEE. The ends lost 0 bases at V and 3 bases at J; junction bases unmatched: 3. The CDR3 totals 15 residues. This CDR3 is CASSVGGGRYNEQFF. For the CDR3, the DNA is TGTGCCAGCAGCGTAGGAGGGGGCCGCTACAATGAGCAGTTCTTC.

This clone has just a few counts. The chain has TRBV20-1 and TRBJ2-1; D gene unclear. CDR1 is DFQATT and CDR2 is SNEGSKA in the germline V gene (reference sequence). Trimming stripped 6 bases from V and 7 bases from J, with 7 bases between. The CDR3 consists of 10 residues. CDR3 nucleotides: TGCAGTGCAGTAGTTAATGAGCAGTTCTTC. Translation gives CSAVVNEQFF.

The chain uses TRBV9 and TRBJ2-3, with D perhaps TRBD1 (6 bases). Trimming shortened V by 1 base and J by 3 bases, and 9 bases separated the two germline ends. The CDR3 loop spans 14 amino acids. Germline CDR1 is SGDLS and CDR2 is YYNGEE. CDR3 coding DNA: TGTGCCAGCAGCGTAAGGGGGATAACAGATACGCAGTATTTT. This gives the protein CASSVRGITDTQYF. The full variable domain, its missing parts supplied by reference TRBV9 and TRBJ2-3, is DSGVTQTPKHLITATGQRVTLRCSPRSGDLSVYWYQQSLDQGLQFLIQYYNGEERAKGNILERFSAQQFPDLHSELNLSSLELGDSALYFCASSVRGITDTQYFGPGTRLTVL.

This clone was seen a handful of times. This chain joins TRBV9 and TRBJ2-1; 8 bases are shared with TRBD1. The germline V gene has CDR1 SGDLS and CDR2 YYNGEE. The CDR3 runs 15 residues. The V gene end was trimmed by 2 bases and the J gene end by 2 bases; junction bases not matched to a gene: 3. The CDR3 DNA reads as TGTGCCAGCAGCGTCGGACAGGGTACCTACAATGAGCAGTTCTTC. This gives the protein CASSVGQGTYNEQFF.